This entry describes one T cell receptor beta chain. The entry originates in a study of blood T cell repertoires in COVID-19. The assay was immunoSEQ multiplex PCR, and TCRdb's table has in-frame clones only and misses some. In the table there are roughly 100,000 clones, over 65% of which are singletons. Trimming took 2 bases from V and 3 from J, leaving 14 bases between them. Germline V lookup: CDR1 KGHDR, CDR2 SFDVKD. The CDR3 runs to 16 residues. The sample comprised peripheral blood. This chain links TRBV24-1 with TRBJ2-3; possible D gene TRBD1, 6 bases. This clonotype was sampled from a man aged 60-69 years with acute or convalescent COVID-19. The CDR3 loop reads CATSDYTRTATDTQYF. For the CDR3, the DNA is TGTGCCACCAGTGATTACACTCGGACAGCTACAGATACGCAGTATTTT.